One and the same sample provided the 24 T cell receptor beta chains below, sequenced in a study of blood T cell repertoires in COVID-19 (dated by TCRdb to the early 2020s). The library was built by means of the immunoSEQ multiplex PCR assay. Here the immuneACCESS table is served through TCRdb, limited to in-frame sequences with V and J called. Missing clones are a known gap in these copies; in checked studies unresolved V genes cover under half, and the rest lacks a known reason. Present in this sample are roughly 36,000 clones, around 87% of which were seen just once. Clones ranked in the top ten supply less than 25% of the sample. Source material: peripheral blood. The source of these receptors is a man aged 50 to 60 with active or convalescent COVID-19.

The chain links TRBV10-1 to TRBJ1-1; D perhaps matches TRBD1 (6 bases). The CDR3 covers 13 residues. Per the germline V gene, CDR1 is WNHNN and CDR2 is SYGVQD (reference sequence). Deletions cut 5 bases from V and 6 bases from J, with 13 bases between. For the CDR3, the DNA is TGCGCCAGCAGTCTCACACAGGGTTCTGAAGCTTTCTTT. Translated, it gives CASSLTQGSEAFF.

The J gene is TRBJ2-5, the V gene TRBV5-6; D gene uncertain. This CDR3 spans 13 amino acids. V gave up 2 bases and J gave up 5 bases, with 10 bases separating them. Per the germline V gene, CDR1 is SGHDT and CDR2 is YYEEEE. CDR3: CASSLRGEETQYF. The CDR3 nucleotides are TGTGCCAGCAGCTTACGAGGCGAGGAGACCCAGTACTTC.

The rearrangement uses TRBV27 and TRBJ2-7, with D perhaps TRBD2 (5 bases). With 2 bases removed from V and 4 bases from J, the gap between germline ends came to 12 bases. Germline V gene sequence: CDR1 MNHEY, CDR2 SMNVEV (reference sequence). This CDR3 spans 14 amino acids. CDR3 in DNA: TGTGCCAGCAGTTTACGGCTAGCCGGATACGAGCAGTACTTC. It translates to CASSLRLAGYEQYF.

This clone was counted between two and nine times. The V gene is TRBV28, the J gene TRBJ2-7, with 8 bases that match TRBD1. In germline, CDR1 is MDHEN, CDR2 SYDVKM. The CDR3 has 14 amino acids. After removal of 2 bases from V and 2 bases from J, the junction contained 2 bases not matched to a gene. Here the CDR3 reads CASSLGGQAYEQYF. The CDR3 region has the DNA TGTGCCAGCAGTTTAGGGGGACAGGCCTACGAGCAGTACTTC.

The J gene is TRBJ1-1, the V gene TRBV6-5; 7 nucleotides align to TRBD1. CDR3 length equals 13 residues. Germline-derived CDR1 and CDR2 are MNHEY and SVGAGI. Trimming removed 7 bases from V and 11 bases from J; junction bases left unmatched: 13. This CDR3 is CASIQTPGQTAFF. The CDR3 nucleotides are TGTGCCAGCATACAAACGCCGGGACAGACGGCTTTCTTT.

V gene TRBV7-2 combines with J gene TRBJ1-2; a possible D gene is TRBD1 (5 bases). Trimming took off 1 base at V and 7 bases at J, with 10 bases between the two ends. The CDR3 consists of 13 residues. Germline V CDR1 and CDR2: SGHTA, FQGNSA. Written as DNA, the CDR3 is TGTGCCAGCAGCTTAGAGGGTAGGGGTGGCTACACCTTC. Translation gives CASSLEGRGGYTF.

CDR3 bases: TGTGCCAGCAGCCAAGACTTGGCGGTGAGCACAGATACGCAGTATTTT. It codes for CASSQDLAVSTDTQYF. The J gene is TRBJ2-3, the V gene TRBV4-2; D not certain. V was clipped by 0 bases and J by 0 bases, with 10 bases between them. There are 16 residues in the CDR3. CDR1 is LGHNA, CDR2 YNFKEQ, per germline.

The chain has TRBV29-1 and TRBJ2-7, with 10 positions matching TRBD2. CDR1 and CDR2 from the germline V gene are SQVTM and ANQGSEA. The CDR3 runs to 15 residues. J lost 5 bases, V lost 3 bases, and 10 bases had no gene match. CDR3 in DNA: TGCAGCGTTGATAAAAGCGGGAGGGTAGGGGACGAGCAGTACTTC. It encodes CSVDKSGRVGDEQYF.

This chain connects TRBV9 to TRBJ2-1; 8 bases fit TRBD2. Trimming removed 4 bases from V and 3 bases from J; junction bases left unmatched: 12. Germline V CDR1 and CDR2: SGDLS, YYNGEE. The CDR3 totals 17 residues. This CDR3 is CASSPQKSGGLYNEQFF. The CDR3 coding sequence is TGTGCCAGCAGCCCCCAGAAGAGCGGGGGCCTCTACAATGAGCAGTTCTTC.

V and J are TRBV9 and TRBJ2-3, with TRBD1 matching 7 bases. V dropped 3 bases and J dropped 2; count of bases not matched to a gene: 9. The CDR3 is made up of 16 amino acids. The germline CDR1 and CDR2 sequences are SGDLS and YYNGEE. For the CDR3, the DNA is TGTGCCAGCAGCGCCCTGGGACAGCCCCACACAGATACGCAGTATTTT. It yields the protein CASSALGQPHTDTQYF.

The sample holds a few counts of this clone. Other DNA sequences in this sample translate to the same CDR3. The chain employs TRBV29-1 and TRBJ1-5; TRBD1 might be the D (6 bases). The CDR3 length is 16 residues. The germline V gene encodes CDR1 SQVTM and CDR2 ANQGSEA. V lost 4 bases, J lost 0 bases, and 16 bases lay in between. The CDR3 coding sequence is TGCAGCGTTGCTCACAGGGCCCCGAGTAGCAATCAGCCCCAGCATTTT. This translates into CSVAHRAPSSNQPQHF. The full variable domain, completed using reference TRBV29-1 and TRBJ1-5, is SAVISQKPSRDICQRGTSLTIQCQVDSQVTMMFWYRQQPGQSLTLIATANQGSEATYESGFVIDKFPISRPNLTFSTLTVSNMSPEDSSIYLCSVAHRAPSSNQPQHFGDGTRLSIL.

The chain recombines TRBV3-1 (or the pseudogene TRBV3-2) with TRBJ1-6, with 9 bases matching TRBD1. Germline assignment: CDR1 LGHDT and CDR2 YNNKEL (reference sequence). This CDR3 has 14 amino acids. V dropped 4 bases and J dropped 8; count of bases not matched to a gene: 3. CDR3 DNA: TGTGCCAGCAGCCGGGGACAGGGAGATTCACCCCTCCACTTT. Translated: CASSRGQGDSPLHF.

This clone has just one count. This sequence joins TRBV11-3 and TRBJ1-6, with 7 bases identical to TRBD1. Per germline, CDR1 SGHNT and CDR2 YENEEA. V was clipped by 5 bases and J by 7 bases; unmatched bases: 5. This CDR3 has 14 amino acids. The CDR3 region is CASSLGQPNSPLHF. Written as DNA, the CDR3 is TGTGCCAGCAGCCTGGGACAGCCGAATTCACCCCTCCACTTT. Filled out from reference TRBV11-3 and TRBJ1-6, the complete variable domain reads EAGVVQSPRYKIIEKKQPVAFWCNPISGHNTLYWYLQNLGQGPELLIRYENEEAVDDSQLPKDRFSAERLKGVDSTLKIQPAELGDSAVYLCASSLGQPNSPLHFGNGTRLTVT.

The V and J genes are TRBV10-3 and TRBJ1-3, with 8 bases that match TRBD1. From germline, CDR1 is ENHRY and CDR2 SYGVKD. CDR3 size: 15 residues. J was trimmed by 4 bases and V by 6 bases; bases with no gene match: 8. The DNA of the CDR3 is TGTGCCATCAGGGGCTCCGGGACAGGAGGAAACACCATATATTTT. This codes for CAIRGSGTGGNTIYF.

V is TRBV27 and J is TRBJ2-1; 8 bases align to TRBD1. V was pared by 2 bases and J by 10 bases, with 7 bases of the junction left unmatched. CDR1 and CDR2 (germline): MNHEY, SMNVEV (reference sequence). The CDR3 length is 14 residues. The CDR3, as DNA: TGTGCCAGCAGTTTACAGGGGGCGTCGGAGGAGCAGTTCTTC. Translation: CASSLQGASEEQFF.

The chain recombines TRBV28 with TRBJ1-5, with a possible D match to TRBD1 (5 bases). V was shortened by 4 bases and J by 3 bases, with 16 bases between the two germline ends. CDR1 and CDR2 from the germline V gene are MDHEN and SYDVKM. The CDR3 sequence is 16 residues long. The CDR3 loop reads CASSSIGGLDNQPQHF. The CDR3 DNA follows: TGTGCCAGCAGTTCTATCGGGGGTTTGGACAATCAGCCCCAGCATTTT.

V is TRBV19 and J is TRBJ2-7, with D perhaps TRBD2 (5 bases). V was cut by 7 bases and J by 9 bases, with 10 bases left in between. Germline V lookup: CDR1 LNHDA, CDR2 SQIVND (reference sequence). This CDR3 has 10 residues. The CDR3 nucleotides read TGTGCCAGTACCCCCGAGGGGCAGTACTTC. Protein: CASTPEGQYF.

The genes are TRBV6-5 and TRBJ2-2; 10 nucleotides match TRBD1. V gave up 4 bases and J gave up 4 bases; unmatched junction bases: 6. CDR3 length: 16 amino acids. Germline V gene data show CDR1 as MNHEY and CDR2 as SVGAGI. CDR3 bases: TGTGCCAGCAGTTTTTCTCGGACAGGGGGCACCGGGGAGCTGTTTTTT. It codes for CASSFSRTGGTGELFF.

The chain uses TRBV19 and TRBJ1-5; D is undetermined. The ends were cut back, 7 bases at V and 0 bases at J, with 10 bases in the middle. This CDR3 comprises 14 residues. Germline loops: CDR1 LNHDA, CDR2 SQIVND (reference sequence). CDR3 nucleotides: TGTGCCAGTACCCTAGCGGTTAGCAATCAGCCCCAGCATTTT. Protein product: CASTLAVSNQPQHF.

J is TRBJ1-1 and V is TRBV5-5; no firm D call. Germline V gene sequence: CDR1 SGHKS, CDR2 YYEKEE (reference sequence). V gave up 2 bases and J gave up 8 bases, with 13 bases separating them. The CDR3 totals 13 residues. The CDR3 loop reads CASSFMATSEAFF. The DNA of the CDR3 is TGTGCCAGCAGCTTTATGGCAACCTCAGAAGCTTTCTTT.

The chain employs TRBV19 and TRBJ1-6, with 7 nucleotides matching TRBD1. V dropped 1 base and J dropped 7; count of bases not matched to a gene: 4. This CDR3 comprises 15 residues. The germline gives CDR1 LNHDA, CDR2 SQIVND (reference sequence). The DNA for the CDR3 is TGTGCCAGTAGTATAGCCGGACAGGACAATTCACCCCTCCACTTT. Translating it yields CASSIAGQDNSPLHF. Together with reference TRBV19 and TRBJ1-6, the CDR3 gives the full variable domain: DGGITQSPKYLFRKEGQNVTLSCEQNLNHDAMYWYRQDPGQGLRLIYYSQIVNDFQKGDIAEGYSVSREKKESFPLTVTSAQKNPTAFYLCASSIAGQDNSPLHFGNGTRLTVT.

V usage is TRBV3-1 (or the pseudogene TRBV3-2) and J usage is TRBJ1-6; maybe TRBD1 (6 bases). V lost 3 bases to trimming and J lost 5 bases, with 8 bases between them. CDR3 length: 14 amino acids. Germline CDR1 reads LGHDT; CDR2 reads YNNKEL (reference sequence). For the CDR3, the DNA is TGTGCCAGCAGCCACGGACAGAATAATTCACCCCTCCACTTT. Its translation is CASSHGQNNSPLHF.

The chain combines TRBV6-6 with TRBJ2-3, with TRBD2 as a possible D gene (5 bases). The germline gives CDR1 MNHNY, CDR2 SVGAGI (reference sequence). V lost 2 bases and J lost 2, with 14 bases in between. This CDR3 contains 16 residues. This CDR3 reads CASSYRTSGITDTQYF. The CDR3 DNA reads as TGTGCCAGCAGTTACCGGACGTCCGGGATCACAGATACGCAGTATTTT.

The chain employs TRBV2 and TRBJ1-4; maybe TRBD1 (5 bases). The CDR3 totals 14 residues. Trimming cost V 9 bases and J 3 bases, with 14 bases left between them. CDR1 and CDR2 from the germline V gene are SNHLY and FYNNEI. The CDR3 DNA reads as TGTGCCAGATCTTCGGGGGTCGCTAATGAAAAACTGTTTTTT. This codes for CARSSGVANEKLFF.